A selection of T cell receptor beta chains follows, all from one sample in a study of PD-L1 blockade in urothelial cancer. Clones were sequenced by immunoSEQ multiplex PCR, and TCRdb holds only the in-frame ones, with some missing. The sample has about 38,000 clones, around four fifths seen once. This specimen consisted of PBMCs, obtained around atezolizumab (anti-PD-L1) treatment. All receptors derive from a man of 80 years or more with urothelial cancer. The CDR3 runs from the conserved cysteine through the conserved F or W. D genes are given only for firm matches. Expanded clones are given a class, and other clones once, few, many or no size at all.

d_call j_call clone_size v_call cdr3_nt cdr3_aa
TRBD2 TRBJ2-2 - TRBV28 TGTGCCAGCAGTCGGCGGACTAGCGGGAACACCGGGGAGCTGTTTTTT CASSRRTSGNTGELFF
TRBD1 TRBJ2-5 - TRBV27 TGTGCCAGCAGTTCAATTCCATCAGGGGGTGCGCAAGAGACCCAGTACTTC CASSSIPSGGAQETQYF
TRBD1 TRBJ2-1 - TRBV11-3 TGTGCCAGCAGCCCGGACAGGCACAATGAGCAGTTCTTC CASSPDRHNEQFF
- TRBJ2-3 - TRBV5-1 TGCGCCAGCAGCTACGGGACTCATACGCAGTATTTT CASSYGTHTQYF
- TRBJ2-7 - TRBV5-6 TGTGCCAGCAGCTTAAGGAGGACCTTAGCTTACGAGCAGTACTTC CASSLRRTLAYEQYF
- TRBJ1-1 once TRBV14 TGTGCCAGCAGCCAAGCTGGGCCCCGTACTGAAGCTTTCTTT CASSQAGPRTEAFF
TRBD2 TRBJ2-5 once TRBV9 TGTGCCAGCAGCACACGGACTAGCGGGAGGGGAGAGACCCAGTACTTC CASSTRTSGRGETQYF
TRBD2 TRBJ2-1 - TRBV18 TGTGCCAGCTCACCCAGCACTAGCGGGAGGGCAACCTACAATGAGCAGTTCTTC CASSPSTSGRATYNEQFF
- TRBJ2-7 - TRBV20-1 TGCAGTGCTACTCAGGGAACCGAGCAGTACTTC CSATQGTEQYF
- TRBJ2-1 few TRBV19 TGTGCCAGTAGTACAGGAGGGGCTGTGGGGTCGCAGTTCTTC CASSTGGAVGSQFF
TRBD1 TRBJ1-1 - TRBV19 TGTGCCAGTAGTATACTTTCCGGGACAGGGAGCACTGAAGCTTTCTTT CASSILSGTGSTEAFF
TRBD1 TRBJ1-2 - TRBV5-1 TGCGCCAGCAGCTTGGGGGGAGACAGGGGCTATGGCTACACCTTC CASSLGGDRGYGYTF